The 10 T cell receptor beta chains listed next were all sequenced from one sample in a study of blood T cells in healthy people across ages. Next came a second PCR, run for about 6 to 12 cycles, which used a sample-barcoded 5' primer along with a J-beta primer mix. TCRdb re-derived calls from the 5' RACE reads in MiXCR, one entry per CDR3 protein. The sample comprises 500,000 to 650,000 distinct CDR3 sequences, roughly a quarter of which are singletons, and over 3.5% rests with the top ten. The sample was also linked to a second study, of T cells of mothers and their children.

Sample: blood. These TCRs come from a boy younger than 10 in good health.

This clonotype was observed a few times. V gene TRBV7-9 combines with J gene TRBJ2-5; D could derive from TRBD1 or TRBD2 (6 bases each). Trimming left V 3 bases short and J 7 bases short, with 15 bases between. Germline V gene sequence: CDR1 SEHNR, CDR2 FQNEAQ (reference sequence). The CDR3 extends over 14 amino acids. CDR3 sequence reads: CASSLARGLVTQYF. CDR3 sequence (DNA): TGTGCCAGCAGCTTGGCTCGGGGGCTCGTGACCCAGTACTTC.

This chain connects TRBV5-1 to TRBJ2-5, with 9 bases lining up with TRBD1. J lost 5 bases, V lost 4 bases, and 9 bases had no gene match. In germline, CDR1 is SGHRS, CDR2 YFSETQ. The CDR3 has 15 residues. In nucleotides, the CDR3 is TGCGCCAGCAGCGACGGGACAGGGTTCTATGAGACCCAGTACTTC. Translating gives CASSDGTGFYETQYF.

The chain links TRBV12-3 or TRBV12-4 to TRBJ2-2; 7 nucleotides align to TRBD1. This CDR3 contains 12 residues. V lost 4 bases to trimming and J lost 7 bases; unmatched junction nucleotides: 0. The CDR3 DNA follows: TGTGCCAGCAGTTCAGGGGGCGGGGAGCTGTTTTTT. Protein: CASSSGGGELFF.

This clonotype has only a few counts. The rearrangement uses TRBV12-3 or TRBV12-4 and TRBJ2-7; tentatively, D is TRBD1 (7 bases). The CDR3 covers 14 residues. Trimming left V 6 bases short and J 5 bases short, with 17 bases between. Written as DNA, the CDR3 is TGTGCCAGCAGCGACCAGGGGGGAGGCGACGAGCAGTACTTC. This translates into CASSDQGGGDEQYF.

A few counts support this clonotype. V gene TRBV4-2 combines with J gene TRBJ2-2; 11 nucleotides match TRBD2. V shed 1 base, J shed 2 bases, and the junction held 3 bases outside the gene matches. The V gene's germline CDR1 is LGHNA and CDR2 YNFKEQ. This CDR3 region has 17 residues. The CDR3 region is CASSQAGLAENTGELFF. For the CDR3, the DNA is TGTGCCAGCAGCCAAGCGGGACTAGCGGAAAACACCGGGGAGCTGTTTTTT.

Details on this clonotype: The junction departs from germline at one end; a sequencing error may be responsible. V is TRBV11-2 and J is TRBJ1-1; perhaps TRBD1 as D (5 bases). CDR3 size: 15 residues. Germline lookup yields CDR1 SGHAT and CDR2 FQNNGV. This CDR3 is CASSVDSHRNTEAFF. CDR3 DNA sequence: TGTGCCAGCAGCGTAGACAGCCACCGAAACACTGAAGCTTTCTTT.

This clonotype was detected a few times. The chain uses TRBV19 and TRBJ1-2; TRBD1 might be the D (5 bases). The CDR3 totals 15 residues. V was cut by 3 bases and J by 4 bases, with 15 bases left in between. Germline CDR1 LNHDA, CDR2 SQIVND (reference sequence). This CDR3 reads CASSMETFGAYGYTF. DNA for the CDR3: TGTGCCAGTAGTATGGAAACGTTTGGGGCCTATGGCTACACCTTC. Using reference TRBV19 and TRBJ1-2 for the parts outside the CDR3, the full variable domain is DGGITQSPKYLFRKEGQNVTLSCEQNLNHDAMYWYRQDPGQGLRLIYYSQIVNDFQKGDIAEGYSVSREKKESFPLTVTSAQKNPTAFYLCASSMETFGAYGYTFGSGTRLTVV.

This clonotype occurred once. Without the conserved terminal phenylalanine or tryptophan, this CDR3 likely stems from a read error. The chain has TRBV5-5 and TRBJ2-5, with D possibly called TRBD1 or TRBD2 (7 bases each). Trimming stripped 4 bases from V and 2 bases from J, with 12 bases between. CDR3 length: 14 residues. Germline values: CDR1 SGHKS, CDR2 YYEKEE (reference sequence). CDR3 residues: CASSPGGGQETQYL. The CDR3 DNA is TGTGCCAGCAGCCCAGGGGGAGGGCAAGAGACCCAGTACCTC.

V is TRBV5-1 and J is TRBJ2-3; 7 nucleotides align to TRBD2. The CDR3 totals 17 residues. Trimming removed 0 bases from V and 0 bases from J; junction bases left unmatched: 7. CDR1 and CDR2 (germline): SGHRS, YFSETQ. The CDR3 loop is CASSLGRLAQSTDTQYF. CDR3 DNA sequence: TGCGCCAGCAGCTTGGGAAGACTAGCCCAGAGCACAGATACGCAGTATTTT.

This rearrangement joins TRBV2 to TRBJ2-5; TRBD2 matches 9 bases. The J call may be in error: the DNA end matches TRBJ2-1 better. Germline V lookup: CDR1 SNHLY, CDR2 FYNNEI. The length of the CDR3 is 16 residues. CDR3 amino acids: CASSPGTSPTNNEQFF. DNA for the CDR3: TGTGCCAGCAGTCCCGGGACTAGCCCGACGAACAATGAGCAGTTCTTC.